The entry below gives a single T cell receptor (beta chain) sequence along with its context. No antigen is known for it. The entry originates in a study of cytomegalovirus exposure and HLA in healthy donors. The study ran its PCR with 60 Vbeta and 13 Jbeta primers. Sequencing used immunoSEQ multiplex PCR; TCRdb keeps in-frame clones, though not all of them. The data hold about 150,000 clones, with 70% to 90% observed a single time. In germline, CDR1 is SGHTA, CDR2 FQGNSA. There are 16 residues in the CDR3. Germline trimming cut 4 bases from V and 11 bases from J; bases unmatched to any gene: 13. Study conclusions and caveats: In a later analysis, at a false discovery rate of 0.05, over 15,000 TCR beta sequences matched HLA alleles. 150 to 200 TCR beta chains were listed as cytomegalovirus-associated. Later on, analysis showed that most CMV-associated TCR beta chains appeared to be HLA-restricted.

The chain couples TRBV7-2 to TRBJ2-5, with 13 bases that match TRBD2. The sequenced material came from PBMCs. This clonotype was sampled from a man aged 40-49 years in good health and CMV-seronegative. DNA of the CDR3: TGTGCCAGCAGCTCTAGGACTAGCGGGGGCTTACAATGGCAGTACTTC. It translates to CASSSRTSGGLQWQYF.